This TCR beta chain was sequenced in a study of regulatory T cells in long-lasting Graves disease. Time point reported: persistent/refractory GD, antithyroid drugs over 5 years with positive TRAb. Making the TCR library involved RNA that had been extracted from PBMCs. CDR1 and CDR2 from the germline V gene are MNHEY and SVGAGI. V shed 2 bases and J 3 bases; nucleotides not matched to a gene: 12. This CDR3 spans 19 amino acids. This clonotype was seen more than once but under ten times. Both iRepertoire HTBI primers and Arm-PCR of CDR3 regions were used to build the TCR beta libraries. One entry per CDR3 protein results from TCRdb running MiXCR on the multiplex PCR reads. The data hold hundreds of thousands of distinct CDR3 sequences, with around 19% observed a single time.

This specimen consisted of peripheral blood mononuclear cells (PBMCs), obtained when the disease was refractory, from a patient treated with antithyroid drugs. The rearrangement links TRBV6-5 to TRBJ2-7; 14 nucleotides line up with TRBD2. This TCR was sampled from a female donor with Graves disease. This chain's CDR3 is CASSYLPTSGRAKGYEQYF. The CDR3 bases are TGTGCCAGCAGTTACCTTCCGACTAGCGGGAGGGCCAAGGGCTACGAGCAGTACTTC.